This T cell receptor beta chain was sequenced for a study of T-cell reconstitution after alpha-beta-depleted transplantation in children. The authors prepared the TCRbeta library with unique molecular identifiers. TCRdb ran MiXCR on the PCR reads and lists one entry per CDR3 protein. The sample includes more than 150,000 distinct CDR3 sequences, approximately 6.6% seen only once; the top ten take roughly 3%. CDR3 length: 17 amino acids. CDR1 is DFQATT, CDR2 SNEGSKA, per germline (reference sequence). A word on this clonotype: The junction and the germline gene differ at one end; a read error may be behind it.

This sample comprised PBMCs from the stem cell graft donor, obtained from the stem cell graft. V and J are TRBV20-1 and TRBJ2-1; TRBD2 aligns across 7 bases. This receptor was identified in a human donor who donated a stem cell graft to a child with Wiskott-Aldrich syndrome. CDR3 loop: CCARDLSGVSSYNEQFF. CDR3 DNA sequence: TGCTGTGCTAGAGATCTAAGCGGGGTGAGCTCCTACAATGAGCAGTTCTTC.